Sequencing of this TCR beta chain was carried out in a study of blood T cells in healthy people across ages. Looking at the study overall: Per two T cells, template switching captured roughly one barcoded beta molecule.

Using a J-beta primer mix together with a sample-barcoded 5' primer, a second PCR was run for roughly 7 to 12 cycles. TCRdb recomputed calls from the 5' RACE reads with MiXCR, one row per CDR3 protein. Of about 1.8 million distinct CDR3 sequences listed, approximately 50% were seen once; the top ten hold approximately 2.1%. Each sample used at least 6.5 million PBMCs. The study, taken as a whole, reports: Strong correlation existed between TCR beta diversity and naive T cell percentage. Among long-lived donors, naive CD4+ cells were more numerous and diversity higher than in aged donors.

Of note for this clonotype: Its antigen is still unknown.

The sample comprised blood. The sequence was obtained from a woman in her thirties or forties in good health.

CDR3 DNA sequence: TGTGCCAGCTCACCACGGACAGGGGTTGGGGCCAACGTCCTGACTTTC. Protein: CASSPRTGVGANVLTF. The V call is TRBV18, the J call TRBJ2-6, with TRBD1 matching 9 bases. Germline V gene lookup returns CDR1 KGHSH and CDR2 LQKENI. V shed 1 base, J shed 3 bases, and the junction held 1 base outside the gene matches. This CDR3 comprises 16 residues.